Sequencing of this T cell receptor (beta chain) was carried out in a study of Ad26.COV2.S vaccination and SARS-CoV-2 variants. Study-level findings and limits: Spike-specific TCR breadth in vaccine recipients exceeded that seen in placebo recipients.

Treatment here: roughly 18 received Ad26.COV2.S at low or high dose, single or two shots; about 5 received placebo; per-sample allocation not given. Collection of samples fell on day 63 after the first vaccine or placebo injection. The sample holds a few counts of this clone. The antigen is unknown. CDR1 is SGHKS, CDR2 YYEKEE, per germline (reference sequence). Trimming shortened V by 2 bases and J by 1 base, and 7 bases separated the two germline ends. CDR3 length: 13 amino acids. Data came from immunoSEQ multiplex PCR; TCRdb stores just in-frame clones and leaves some out. Altogether 300,000 to 400,000 clones are present, over 80% being singletons, with the ten largest covering approximately 2.2%.

The receptor was isolated from a person aged 18 to 59 who received the Ad26.COV2.S COVID-19 vaccine or a placebo. Sequenced material: peripheral blood, taken in a trial of Ad26.COV2.S vaccine versus placebo. The rearrangement joins TRBV5-5 to TRBJ2-7; possible D gene TRBD2, 5 bases. In nucleotides, the CDR3 is TGTGCCAGCAGCTTCTCGGGGTCCTACGAGCAGTACTTC. It specifies CASSFSGSYEQYF. Using reference TRBV5-5 and TRBJ2-7 for the parts outside the CDR3, the full variable domain is DAGVTQSPTHLIKTRGQQVTLRCSPISGHKSVSWYQQVLGQGPQFIFQYYEKEERGRGNFPDRFSARQFPNYSSELNVNALLLGDSALYLCASSFSGSYEQYFGPGTRLTVT.